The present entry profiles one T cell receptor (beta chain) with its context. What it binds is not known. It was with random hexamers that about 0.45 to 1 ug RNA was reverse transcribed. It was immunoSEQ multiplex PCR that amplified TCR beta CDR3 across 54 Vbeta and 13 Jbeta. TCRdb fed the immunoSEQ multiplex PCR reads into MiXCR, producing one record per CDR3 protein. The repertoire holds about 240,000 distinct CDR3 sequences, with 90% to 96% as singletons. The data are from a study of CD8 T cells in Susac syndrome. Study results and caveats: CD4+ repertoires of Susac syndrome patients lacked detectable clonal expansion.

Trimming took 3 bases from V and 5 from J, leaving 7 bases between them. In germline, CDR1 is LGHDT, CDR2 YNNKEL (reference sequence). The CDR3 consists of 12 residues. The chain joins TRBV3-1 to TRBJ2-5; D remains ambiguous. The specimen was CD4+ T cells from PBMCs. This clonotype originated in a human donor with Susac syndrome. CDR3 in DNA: TGTGCCAGCAGCCATCTCAGGGAGACCCAGTACTTC. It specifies CASSHLRETQYF.